The rows below give T cell receptor beta chains drawn from one sample of a study of beta chain features in type 1 diabetes. Clones were sequenced by immunoSEQ multiplex PCR, and TCRdb holds only the in-frame ones, with some missing. The profile shows 630,000 or so clones, about 14% of them singletons. Source material: naive CD4+ T cells from blood. All receptors derive from a man between 18 and 29 years old with type 1 diabetes. CDR3s include the opening cysteine and the closing phenylalanine or tryptophan. Fields, in order: D gene, J gene, clone size, V gene, CDR3 DNA, CDR3 protein. D genes are given only for firm matches. Clone size is not always given. Where it is, it says once, few, many or a class for expanded clones.

TRBD1,TRBJ2-3,-,TRBV7-6,TGTGCCAGCAGCGGACAGGGGGCGCTCCCAGATACGCAGTATTTT,CASSGQGALPDTQYF
TRBD1,TRBJ2-7,few,TRBV5-6,TGTGCCAGCAGCTTGGTTGGTGGCGGGACAGGGATCTACGAGCAGTACTTC,CASSLVGGGTGIYEQYF
-,TRBJ2-7,-,TRBV4-1,TGCGCCAGCAGCCAAGTAGAAAGAGAGCAGTACTTC,CASSQVEREQYF
-,TRBJ1-2,-,TRBV6-5,TGTGCCAGCAGGGGAGTACACTATGGCTACACCTTC,CASRGVHYGYTF
TRBD1,TRBJ2-4,-,TRBV2,TGTGCCAGCAGCCAGGGACAGGCACACATTCAGTACTTC,CASSQGQAHIQYF
-,TRBJ2-7,-,TRBV30,TGTGCCTGGAGCCTGGGACGGGAGCAGTACTTC,CAWSLGREQYF
-,TRBJ2-1,-,TRBV6-5,TGTGCCAGCAGCCACGGCAATGAGCAGTTCTTC,CASSHGNEQFF
-,TRBJ2-1,-,TRBV7-7,TGTGCTAGCAGCCTCCGGGACGAGGAAGATGAGCAGTTCTTC,CASSLRDEEDEQFF
-,TRBJ2-2,few,TRBV27,TGTGCCAGCAGTTCCCTGGGACTTGGATACACCGGGGAGCTGTTTTTT,CASSSLGLGYTGELFF
TRBD1,TRBJ2-7,few,TRBV15,TGTGCCACCAGCAGAGCCCGGGGACAGGGGATGGACGAGCAGTACTTC,CATSRARGQGMDEQYF
TRBD1,TRBJ2-7,-,TRBV7-9,TGTGCCAGCAGCTTAGGAGGAGACAGGGGTAGTAGGGAGCAGTACTTC,CASSLGGDRGSREQYF
TRBD2,TRBJ2-5,few,TRBV6-6,TGTGCCAGCAGTTCCTCTAGCGGGGGGAGCGAGACCCAGTACTTC,CASSSSSGGSETQYF
-,TRBJ1-1,-,TRBV7-2,TGTGCCAGCAGATCGCCGCGGGAAGCTTTCTTT,CASRSPREAFF
-,TRBJ1-1,few,TRBV11-1,TGTGCCAGCAGCTCGCCGGGGCGGGGGCCGAACACTGAAGCTTTCTTT,CASSSPGRGPNTEAFF
TRBD2,TRBJ2-7,once,TRBV6-5,TGTGCCAGCAGTTATGGTCCTAGCGGCTCCTACGAGCAGTACTTC,CASSYGPSGSYEQYF
-,TRBJ2-7,-,TRBV10-3,TGTGCCATCAGCAAGGGACCCTCCTACGAGCAGTACTTC,CAISKGPSYEQYF
-,TRBJ2-2,-,TRBV7-3,TGTGCCAGCAGCTTAGTAGCAGGGAGCACCGGGGAGCTGTTTTTT,CASSLVAGSTGELFF
-,TRBJ1-6,few,TRBV6-6,TGTGCCAGCCAGGAACACACTAATTCACCCCTCCACTTT,CASQEHTNSPLHF
-,TRBJ1-4,-,TRBV19,TGTGCCAGTAGTGTCGAGCGGAATAATGAAAAACTGTTTTTT,CASSVERNNEKLFF
-,TRBJ2-1,-,TRBV6-7,TGTGCCAGCAGTTACGTGGCTACCCCCTACAATGAGCAGTTCTTC,CASSYVATPYNEQFF
-,TRBJ2-3,-,TRBV18,TGTGCCAGCTCACACTCTAAGGGGACGGGATCAGGGACAGATACGCAGTATTTT,CASSHSKGTGSGTDTQYF
TRBD2,TRBJ2-1,few,TRBV4-3,TGCGCCAGCAGCCGAGCGGGGGGTAATGAGCAGTTCTTC,CASSRAGGNEQFF
-,TRBJ2-3,-,TRBV2,TGTGCCAGCAGTGAACTTGCAGATACGCAGTATTTT,CASSELADTQYF
TRBD1,TRBJ2-4,few,TRBV7-2,TGTGCCACCTCCTGGGGACAGGGGAACATTCAGTACTTC,CATSWGQGNIQYF
TRBD1,TRBJ2-7,-,TRBV7-9,TGTGCCAGCAGCTTAGCGGGACAGGGTGGGTACGAGCAGTACTTC,CASSLAGQGGYEQYF
-,TRBJ2-2,few,TRBV5-1,TGCGCCAGCAGTCAGGGGCTTGGAGGAACCGGGGAGCTGTTTTTT,CASSQGLGGTGELFF
-,TRBJ1-1,-,TRBV14,TGTGCCAGCAGCCGAAATACGAACACTGAAGCTTTCTTT,CASSRNTNTEAFF
-,TRBJ2-7,few,TRBV30,TGTGCCTGGAGTGGACTCTCCTACGAGCAGTACTTC,CAWSGLSYEQYF
-,TRBJ1-2,-,TRBV14,TGTGCCAGCAGCCCAGGGCCCGGGGGCTACACCTTC,CASSPGPGGYTF
-,TRBJ1-4,-,TRBV4-3,TGCGCCAGCAGCCAAGAGCCGCGGGGGGCCCAGGGAAAACTGTTTTTT,CASSQEPRGAQGKLFF
-,TRBJ2-6,few,TRBV7-2,TGTGCCAGCAGCTCGACCTCTGGGGCCAACGTCCTGACTTTC,CASSSTSGANVLTF
-,TRBJ1-4,once,TRBV6-5,TGTGCCAGCAGTTACTCCGGGACGTATTCTGAAAAACTGTTTTTT,CASSYSGTYSEKLFF
-,TRBJ2-3,-,TRBV5-6,TGTGCCAGCAGCGGATATACGCAGTATTTT,CASSGYTQYF
-,TRBJ2-3,-,TRBV27,TGTGCCAGCAGTTCGGACTACACAGATACGCAGTATTTT,CASSSDYTDTQYF
TRBD1,TRBJ2-7,few,TRBV16,TGTGCCAGCAGCCCATGGACAGGGGCATACGAGCAGTACTTC,CASSPWTGAYEQYF
TRBD2,TRBJ2-5,few,TRBV7-2,TGTGCCAGCGTCCGACTAGCGGGACAAGAGACCCAGTACTTC,CASVRLAGQETQYF
-,TRBJ1-2,-,TRBV11-2,TGTGCCAGCAGCTTAGGACAGGCCTATGGCTACACCTTC,CASSLGQAYGYTF
-,TRBJ1-6,few,TRBV4-2,TGTGCCAGCAGCCAAGGAAGGACATCCAATTCACCCCTCCACTTT,CASSQGRTSNSPLHF
-,TRBJ2-2,-,TRBV20-1,TGCAGTGCTAGTCGTGGCGGGGAGCTGTTTTTT,CSASRGGELFF
-,TRBJ2-1,few,TRBV9,TGTGCCAGCAGCGTAGCGGGGGCCCCTTACAATGAGCAGTTCTTC,CASSVAGAPYNEQFF
-,TRBJ1-2,few,TRBV29-1,TGCAGCACCCGAGGTGACACGGATGAGGCGAACTATGGCTACACCTTC,CSTRGDTDEANYGYTF